The sequence of this T cell receptor (beta chain) was determined in a study of T-cell memory formation after mild COVID-19. General observations from the study: There were some responding clones in pre-infection memory, which suggested that cross-reactive memory had joined. From day 15 to 85, contracting clones were balanced between CD4 and CD8, whereas later expanders leaned toward CD4+. Contracting CD4+ clones were located mainly in CM and EM, and CD8+ clones in EMRA.

The authors produced TCR alpha and TCR beta cDNA libraries with sample barcodes and UMIs by 5'RACE using constant-segment primers. TCRdb passed the 5' RACE reads through MiXCR, listing each CDR3 protein once. The sample lists about 340,000 distinct CDR3 sequences; around 20% were seen once. The ends were cut back, 0 bases at V and 5 bases at J, with 11 bases in the middle. The CDR3 spans 15 residues. The germline CDR1 and CDR2 sequences are LNHNV and YYDKDF (reference sequence). Details on this clonotype: Its antigen remains unidentified.

This rearrangement joins TRBV15 to TRBJ1-5; D not certain. This receptor was taken from an adult woman who had mild COVID-19 (a few samples of this study predate the infection). Cell type and time point are not known. Input material: PBMCs or a T cell subset sorted from them (not recorded which). The CDR3 DNA sequence: TGTGCCACCAGCAGAGAAGCCGTGGGCCATCAGCCCCAGCATTTT. This codes for CATSREAVGHQPQHF.